This is a list of T cell receptor beta chains from one sample in a study of T-cell reconstitution after alpha-beta-depleted transplantation in children. TCRdb recomputed calls from the PCR reads with MiXCR, one row per CDR3 protein. The sample lists fewer than 1 million distinct CDR3 sequences; around 15% were seen once. Sequencing used PBMCs, mostly from graft donor cells, obtained 360 days after TCRalphabeta/CD19-depleted stem cell transplant. These receptors were taken from a male patient between 10 and 17 years old who had a stem cell transplant for acute lymphoblastic leukemia, so the T cells may come from the graft donor. The CDR3 runs from the conserved cysteine through the conserved F or W. D genes are given only for firm matches. Expanded clones are given a class, and other clones once, few, many or no size at all.

clone_size: NA; cdr3_length: 15; j_call: TRBJ2-5; v_call: TRBV12-3/TRBV12-4; d_call: TRBD2; cdr3_aa: CASSSSGSVWETQYF; cdr3_nt: TGTGCCAGCAGCTCTAGCGGGAGCGTTTGGGAGACCCAGTACTTC
clone_size: few; cdr3_length: 11; j_call: TRBJ2-5; v_call: TRBV10-3; d_call: NA; cdr3_aa: CAIILRETQYF; cdr3_nt: TGTGCCATCATCCTCCGAGAGACCCAGTACTTC
clone_size: NA; cdr3_length: 15; j_call: TRBJ1-1; v_call: TRBV5-1; d_call: TRBD1; cdr3_aa: CASSSGDRGGTEAFF; cdr3_nt: TGCGCCAGCAGCTCAGGCGACAGGGGGGGCACTGAAGCTTTCTTT
clone_size: NA; cdr3_length: 17; j_call: TRBJ1-2; v_call: TRBV14; d_call: NA; cdr3_aa: CASSPRDLQAAPYDYTF; cdr3_nt: TGTGCCAGCAGCCCGAGGGATCTGCAGGCCGCGCCCTATGACTACACCTTC
clone_size: few; cdr3_length: 16; j_call: TRBJ1-2; v_call: TRBV20-1; d_call: TRBD1; cdr3_aa: CSALEGAGSINYGYTF; cdr3_nt: TGCAGTGCTCTAGAGGGGGCAGGGTCAATCAACTATGGCTACACCTTC
clone_size: few; cdr3_length: 13; j_call: TRBJ1-1; v_call: TRBV7-3; d_call: NA; cdr3_aa: CASSAARNTEAFF; cdr3_nt: TGTGCCAGCAGCGCCGCAAGAAACACTGAAGCTTTCTTT
clone_size: few; cdr3_length: 15; j_call: TRBJ2-7; v_call: TRBV2; d_call: TRBD2; cdr3_aa: CASSEDSGRINEQYF; cdr3_nt: TGTGCCAGCAGTGAAGATAGCGGGAGAATAAACGAGCAGTACTTC
clone_size: many; cdr3_length: 15; j_call: TRBJ2-3; v_call: TRBV10-3; d_call: TRBD1; cdr3_aa: CAISAGTGSTDTQYF; cdr3_nt: TGTGCCATCAGTGCCGGGACAGGCAGCACAGATACGCAGTATTTT
clone_size: few; cdr3_length: 14; j_call: TRBJ2-7; v_call: TRBV29-1; d_call: NA; cdr3_aa: CSVEDRKGISEQYF; cdr3_nt: TGCAGCGTTGAAGATCGTAAGGGTATAAGCGAGCAGTACTTC
clone_size: many; cdr3_length: 12; j_call: TRBJ2-2; v_call: TRBV20-1; d_call: NA; cdr3_aa: CSAREITGELFF; cdr3_nt: TGCAGTGCTAGAGAAATAACCGGGGAGCTGTTTTTT
clone_size: NA; cdr3_length: 13; j_call: TRBJ2-7; v_call: TRBV10-3; d_call: TRBD2; cdr3_aa: CAIGPHAGGEQYF; cdr3_nt: TGTGCCATCGGTCCCCATGCGGGGGGAGAGCAGTACTTC
clone_size: many; cdr3_length: 15; j_call: TRBJ2-1; v_call: TRBV12-3/TRBV12-4; d_call: NA; cdr3_aa: CASSGSTARQHGQFF; cdr3_nt: TGTGCCAGCAGTGGATCGACGGCCAGGCAACATGGGCAGTTCTTC
clone_size: few; cdr3_length: 19; j_call: TRBJ2-3; v_call: TRBV11-2; d_call: TRBD2; cdr3_aa: CASSLRGRERATLGDTQYF; cdr3_nt: TGTGCCAGCAGCTTGAGAGGGCGGGAGAGGGCGACGTTGGGAGATACGCAGTATTTT
clone_size: many; cdr3_length: 12; j_call: TRBJ2-7; v_call: TRBV20-1; d_call: NA; cdr3_aa: CSAREAAYEQYF; cdr3_nt: TGCAGTGCTAGAGAGGCAGCCTACGAGCAGTACTTC
clone_size: few; cdr3_length: 18; j_call: TRBJ2-2; v_call: TRBV14; d_call: TRBD2; cdr3_aa: CASSQEKGLAGHTGELFF; cdr3_nt: TGTGCCAGCAGCCAAGAGAAGGGACTAGCGGGACACACCGGGGAGCTGTTTTTT
clone_size: few; cdr3_length: 12; j_call: TRBJ2-5; v_call: TRBV20-1; d_call: NA; cdr3_aa: CSARFPGETQYF; cdr3_nt: TGCAGTGCTCGCTTCCCCGGAGAGACCCAGTACTTC
clone_size: NA; cdr3_length: 14; j_call: TRBJ2-7; v_call: TRBV5-1; d_call: NA; cdr3_aa: CASSLGPREGEQYF; cdr3_nt: TGCGCCAGCAGCTTGGGTCCTCGAGAGGGGGAGCAGTACTTC
clone_size: few; cdr3_length: 15; j_call: TRBJ2-5; v_call: TRBV4-1; d_call: NA; cdr3_aa: CASSQGRILAETQYF; cdr3_nt: TGCGCCAGCAGCCAAGGACGCATCCTAGCTGAGACCCAGTACTTC
clone_size: NA; cdr3_length: 16; j_call: TRBJ2-1; v_call: TRBV9; d_call: NA; cdr3_aa: CASSVEGPYGNNEQFF; cdr3_nt: TGTGCCAGCAGCGTAGAAGGGCCCTATGGCAACAATGAGCAGTTCTTC
clone_size: few; cdr3_length: 15; j_call: TRBJ1-4; v_call: TRBV4-1; d_call: TRBD1; cdr3_aa: CASSQDRGPWEKLFF; cdr3_nt: TGCGCCAGCAGCCAAGACAGGGGGCCGTGGGAAAAACTGTTTTTT
clone_size: few; cdr3_length: 12; j_call: TRBJ2-3; v_call: TRBV11-2; d_call: NA; cdr3_aa: CASSSLGGTQYF; cdr3_nt: TGTGCCAGCAGCTCGCTAGGTGGTACGCAGTATTTT
clone_size: many; cdr3_length: 10; j_call: TRBJ2-1; v_call: TRBV2; d_call: NA; cdr3_aa: CASSAREQFF; cdr3_nt: TGTGCCAGCAGTGCTCGGGAGCAGTTCTTC
clone_size: NA; cdr3_length: 15; j_call: TRBJ2-1; v_call: TRBV20-1; d_call: TRBD2; cdr3_aa: CSARATSGWYNEQFF; cdr3_nt: TGCAGTGCTAGAGCCACTAGCGGGTGGTACAATGAGCAGTTCTTC
clone_size: few; cdr3_length: 15; j_call: TRBJ2-3; v_call: TRBV18; d_call: NA; cdr3_aa: CASSSADPSTDTQYF; cdr3_nt: TGTGCCAGCTCATCAGCGGACCCTAGCACAGATACGCAGTATTTT
clone_size: few; cdr3_length: 13; j_call: TRBJ1-1; v_call: TRBV5-1; d_call: NA; cdr3_aa: CASSPGRGAEAFF; cdr3_nt: TGCGCCAGCAGCCCGGGACGGGGGGCTGAAGCTTTCTTT
clone_size: few; cdr3_length: 13; j_call: TRBJ2-5; v_call: TRBV12-3/TRBV12-4; d_call: NA; cdr3_aa: CASRVTGQETQYF; cdr3_nt: TGTGCCAGCAGGGTCACAGGGCAAGAGACCCAGTACTTC
clone_size: few; cdr3_length: 14; j_call: TRBJ2-1; v_call: TRBV6-1; d_call: TRBD1; cdr3_aa: CASRPGTGGLEQFF; cdr3_nt: TGTGCCAGCAGACCCGGGACAGGGGGCCTTGAGCAGTTCTTC
clone_size: many; cdr3_length: 17; j_call: TRBJ2-1; v_call: TRBV5-1; d_call: TRBD2; cdr3_aa: CASSFLAGGPLYNEQFF; cdr3_nt: TGCGCCAGCAGCTTTTTAGCGGGAGGGCCTCTCTACAATGAGCAGTTCTTC
clone_size: NA; cdr3_length: 13; j_call: TRBJ2-3; v_call: TRBV7-9; d_call: NA; cdr3_aa: CASSLEFSDTQYF; cdr3_nt: TGTGCCAGCAGCTTAGAGTTTAGCGATACGCAGTATTTT
clone_size: many; cdr3_length: 15; j_call: TRBJ1-1; v_call: TRBV5-1; d_call: NA; cdr3_aa: CASSSLSLSNTEAFF; cdr3_nt: TGCGCCAGCAGCTCGTTATCCCTCTCGAACACTGAAGCTTTCTTT
clone_size: NA; cdr3_length: 16; j_call: TRBJ2-7; v_call: TRBV5-1; d_call: NA; cdr3_aa: CASSLKSGASGYEQYF; cdr3_nt: TGCGCCAGCAGCTTGAAGTCGGGGGCAAGCGGTTACGAGCAGTACTTC
clone_size: few; cdr3_length: 13; j_call: TRBJ2-7; v_call: TRBV29-1; d_call: TRBD1; cdr3_aa: CSVGDRSPVEQYF; cdr3_nt: TGCAGCGTGGGGGACAGGTCACCAGTCGAGCAGTACTTC
clone_size: few; cdr3_length: 13; j_call: TRBJ2-7; v_call: TRBV2; d_call: NA; cdr3_aa: CASRSDGSYEQYF; cdr3_nt: TGTGCCAGCAGGTCAGACGGATCCTACGAGCAGTACTTC
clone_size: few; cdr3_length: 16; j_call: TRBJ2-1; v_call: TRBV12-3/TRBV12-4; d_call: TRBD2; cdr3_aa: CASSHVAGGHYNEQFF; cdr3_nt: TGTGCCAGCAGCCACGTAGCGGGGGGCCACTACAATGAGCAGTTCTTC
clone_size: few; cdr3_length: 15; j_call: TRBJ2-1; v_call: TRBV20-1; d_call: TRBD2; cdr3_aa: CSARDPAGRYNEQFF; cdr3_nt: TGCAGTGCTAGAGATCCAGCGGGACGTTACAATGAGCAGTTCTTC
clone_size: NA; cdr3_length: 17; j_call: TRBJ2-1; v_call: TRBV11-2; d_call: TRBD2; cdr3_aa: CASSLVGRESSYNEQFF; cdr3_nt: TGTGCCAGCAGCTTAGTAGGGCGGGAGAGCTCCTACAATGAGCAGTTCTTC
clone_size: NA; cdr3_length: 14; j_call: TRBJ2-3; v_call: TRBV4-1; d_call: NA; cdr3_aa: CASSDSGLLNTQYF; cdr3_nt: TGCGCCAGCAGCGATAGCGGACTTCTTAATACGCAGTATTTT
clone_size: NA; cdr3_length: 14; j_call: TRBJ2-7; v_call: TRBV6-1; d_call: NA; cdr3_aa: CASSLRDGAYEEYF; cdr3_nt: TGTGCCAGCAGTCTCCGGGACGGAGCCTACGAGGAGTACTTC
clone_size: NA; cdr3_length: 15; j_call: TRBJ2-1; v_call: TRBV7-8; d_call: NA; cdr3_aa: CASSLGYYPHNEQFF; cdr3_nt: TGTGCCAGCAGCTTAGGCTATTACCCGCACAATGAGCAGTTCTTC
clone_size: NA; cdr3_length: 13; j_call: TRBJ1-2; v_call: TRBV15; d_call: NA; cdr3_aa: CATTAAANYGYTF; cdr3_nt: TGTGCCACCACCGCAGCAGCTAACTATGGCTACACCTTC
clone_size: few; cdr3_length: 14; j_call: TRBJ2-1; v_call: TRBV12-3/TRBV12-4; d_call: TRBD2; cdr3_aa: CASTPGGGPGEQFF; cdr3_nt: TGTGCCAGCACCCCTGGCGGGGGGCCAGGTGAGCAGTTCTTC
clone_size: NA; cdr3_length: 12; j_call: TRBJ2-7; v_call: TRBV20-1; d_call: NA; cdr3_aa: CSARDLIYEQYF; cdr3_nt: TGCAGTGCTAGAGACTTGATTTACGAGCAGTACTTC
clone_size: few; cdr3_length: 14; j_call: TRBJ2-7; v_call: TRBV3-1; d_call: NA; cdr3_aa: CASSRGTVAYEQYF; cdr3_nt: TGTGCCAGCAGCCGTGGGACGGTAGCCTACGAGCAGTACTTC
clone_size: few; cdr3_length: 13; j_call: TRBJ2-3; v_call: TRBV3-1; d_call: NA; cdr3_aa: CASSQVYTDTQYF; cdr3_nt: TGTGCCAGCAGCCAAGTCTACACAGATACGCAGTATTTT
clone_size: few; cdr3_length: 15; j_call: TRBJ2-1; v_call: TRBV27; d_call: NA; cdr3_aa: CASSFDRTTYNEQFF; cdr3_nt: TGTGCCAGCAGTTTCGACCGGACAACCTACAATGAGCAGTTCTTC
clone_size: NA; cdr3_length: 14; j_call: TRBJ2-1; v_call: TRBV5-1; d_call: NA; cdr3_aa: CASSLTESYNEQFF; cdr3_nt: TGCGCCAGCAGCTTGACAGAATCCTACAATGAGCAGTTCTTC
clone_size: few; cdr3_length: 14; j_call: TRBJ2-5; v_call: TRBV5-1; d_call: NA; cdr3_aa: CASSLVQKEETQYF; cdr3_nt: TGCGCCAGCAGCTTGGTTCAGAAAGAGGAGACCCAGTACTTC
clone_size: NA; cdr3_length: 13; j_call: TRBJ2-7; v_call: TRBV10-2; d_call: TRBD1; cdr3_aa: CASSMDRPSEQYF; cdr3_nt: TGCGCCAGCAGCATGGACAGGCCCTCCGAGCAGTACTTC
clone_size: few; cdr3_length: 13; j_call: TRBJ1-1; v_call: TRBV12-3/TRBV12-4; d_call: TRBD1; cdr3_aa: CASSPGQLREAFF; cdr3_nt: TGTGCCAGCAGTCCGGGACAGCTACGTGAAGCTTTCTTT